These 24 T cell receptor beta chains originate from one sample sequenced in a study of graft-versus-host responses after intestinal transplantation. TCRdb keeps only in-frame clones here, not all; method: immunoSEQ multiplex PCR. Of about 39,000 clones in the sample, roughly 93% were seen once. No antigen is known for these receptors. Sample: unstimulated CD8+ T cells sorted from spleen or lymph node cells, taken before transplant. Receptor source: a human donor who was the organ donor for an intestinal transplant.

V usage is TRBV6-1 and J usage is TRBJ1-4, with 9 bases lining up with TRBD1. The CDR3 is 16 residues long. The J segment lost 7 bases and the V segment lost 2 bases, leaving 8 bases of the junction unmatched. Germline V lookup: CDR1 MNHNS, CDR2 SASEGT. The CDR3 region is CASSELPGQGLEKLFF. The CDR3 coding sequence is TGTGCCAGCAGTGAACTTCCGGGACAGGGACTTGAAAAACTGTTTTTT.

V gene TRBV7-6 combines with J gene TRBJ2-1, with 9 bases fitting TRBD2. The germline V gene encodes CDR1 SGHVS and CDR2 FNYEAQ. With 5 bases clipped from V and 6 bases from J, the junction kept 8 bases outside the gene matches. This CDR3 is built from 15 residues. CDR3 residues: CASSPGTSKFNEQFF. The CDR3 DNA follows: TGTGCCAGCAGCCCCGGGACTAGCAAGTTCAATGAGCAGTTCTTC. The full variable domain, rest sourced from reference TRBV7-6 and TRBJ2-1, is GAGVSQSPRYKVTKRGQDVALRCDPISGHVSLYWYRQALGQGPEFLTYFNYEAQQDKSGLPNDRFSAERPEGSISTLTIQRTEQRDSAMYRCASSPGTSKFNEQFFGPGTRLTVL.

The V call is TRBV30, the J call TRBJ2-6; D gene unclear. Looked up from germline, CDR1 is GTSNPN and CDR2 is SVGIG (reference sequence). This CDR3 is built from 12 residues. Trimming pared 5 bases from V and 0 bases from J, leaving 2 bases between. Here the CDR3 DNA reads TGTGCCTGGGCCTCTGGGGCCAACGTCCTGACTTTC. This encodes CAWASGANVLTF.

V usage is TRBV5-1 and J usage is TRBJ2-7; 7 nucleotides match TRBD1. The CDR3 loop spans 14 amino acids. The germline V gene encodes CDR1 SGHRS and CDR2 YFSETQ. Trimming took 0 bases from V and 2 from J; bases not matched to a gene: 2. In DNA, the CDR3 is TGCGCCAGCAGCTTGGGAGGGACAGCCTACGAGCAGTACTTC. It is translated as CASSLGGTAYEQYF.

This rearrangement joins TRBV9 to TRBJ2-3; 10 bases agree with TRBD2. J lost 2 bases, V lost 5 bases, and 5 bases had no gene match. Germline V gene lookup returns CDR1 SGDLS and CDR2 YYNGEE. The CDR3 has 15 amino acids. DNA of the CDR3: TGTGCCAGCAGTTTAGCGGGAGGACTCACAGATACGCAGTATTTT. Residues: CASSLAGGLTDTQYF.

The chain recombines TRBV6-5 with TRBJ2-7; D could derive from TRBD1 or TRBD2 (5 bases each). Germline-derived CDR1 and CDR2 are MNHEY and SVGAGI. The CDR3 loop spans 13 amino acids. V was shortened by 4 bases and J by 4 bases, with 11 bases between the two germline ends. The CDR3 nucleotides are TGTGCCAGCAGTTCAGGGTGGGGGTACGAGCAGTACTTC. It encodes CASSSGWGYEQYF.

V usage is TRBV9 and J usage is TRBJ2-1; the match to TRBD1 covers 10 bases. CDR1 SGDLS and CDR2 YYNGEE come from the germline V gene. V trimming: 4 bases; J trimming: 14 bases; junction bases outside the gene matches: 9. The length of the CDR3 is 13 residues. CDR3 sequence reads: CASSSRPDRGEFF. The CDR3 nucleotides are TGTGCCAGCAGCTCTCGTCCGGACAGGGGGGAGTTCTTC.

This chain joins TRBV4-2 and TRBJ1-5; D perhaps matches TRBD1 (6 bases). Trimming removed 1 base at V and 0 bases at J, with 10 bases between. The CDR3 runs 16 residues. Germline V gene lookup returns CDR1 LGHNA and CDR2 YNFKEQ. DNA for the CDR3: TGTGCCAGCAGCCAAGTTCAGGGGTATAGCAATCAGCCCCAGCATTTT. Residues: CASSQVQGYSNQPQHF.

The chain employs TRBV27 and TRBJ2-1; D call uncertain. V lost 6 bases, J lost 0 bases, and 15 bases lay in between. The germline CDR1 and CDR2 sequences are MNHEY and SMNVEV (reference sequence). The CDR3 has 16 residues. The CDR3 DNA sequence: TGTGCCAGCAGCTCCTTTTTTCCCAGCTCCTACAATGAGCAGTTCTTC. It is translated as CASSSFFPSSYNEQFF.

J is TRBJ1-4 and V is TRBV4-1; D gene ambiguous. Germline lookup yields CDR1 MGHRA and CDR2 YSYEKL. This CDR3 has 15 amino acids. V shed 0 bases and J shed 5 bases, with 10 bases lying between them. The CDR3 reads CASSQESRRNEKLFF. The DNA of the CDR3 is TGCGCCAGCAGCCAAGAATCCAGGAGGAATGAAAAACTGTTTTTT.

The chain recombines TRBV9 with TRBJ2-7; 12 bases map to TRBD2. Germline assignment: CDR1 SGDLS and CDR2 YYNGEE. Unmatched junction bases numbered 6, after V lost 3 bases and J lost 2 bases. The CDR3 contains 16 residues. CDR3 residues: CASSDSTSGSPYEQYF. The CDR3 coding sequence is TGTGCCAGCAGCGATTCGACTAGCGGGAGTCCCTACGAGCAGTACTTC. The entire variable domain, with the rest obtained from reference TRBV9 and TRBJ2-7, is as follows: DSGVTQTPKHLITATGQRVTLRCSPRSGDLSVYWYQQSLDQGLQFLIQYYNGEERAKGNILERFSAQQFPDLHSELNLSSLELGDSALYFCASSDSTSGSPYEQYFGPGTRLTVT.

This chain joins TRBV28 and TRBJ2-3, with 12 positions matching TRBD2. Trimming removed 5 bases from V and 4 bases from J; junction bases left unmatched: 7. CDR3 length: 16 amino acids. Germline V gene lookup returns CDR1 MDHEN and CDR2 SYDVKM. DNA of the CDR3: TGTGCCAGCAGTACCCCTAGCGGGAGGGCCCCAGATACGCAGTATTTT. It encodes CASSTPSGRAPDTQYF.

J is TRBJ2-2 and V is TRBV4-1, with 8 bases fitting TRBD1. J gave up 7 bases and V 0 bases, and 7 bases lay outside the gene matches. The germline V gene has CDR1 MGHRA and CDR2 YSYEKL. The CDR3 is made up of 16 amino acids. CDR3 region: CASSQDGQGKGGELFF. The CDR3 DNA sequence: TGCGCCAGCAGCCAAGATGGACAGGGAAAGGGCGGGGAGCTGTTTTTT.

The rearrangement joins TRBV13 to TRBJ1-2; 9 nucleotides match TRBD1. Trimming at V came to 2 bases and at J to 7 bases, leaving 8 bases not matched to a gene. The CDR3 is 15 residues long. Germline V lookup: CDR1 PRHDT, CDR2 FYEKMQ (reference sequence). CDR3 coding DNA: TGTGCCAGCAGCTTATTCCGGGACAGGGACTGTGGCTACACCTTC. Its translation is CASSLFRDRDCGYTF.

The CDR3 nucleotides read TGTGCCAGCAGCCCGATACTAGCGGGAGACGGCGATGAGCAGTTCTTC. As protein: CASSPILAGDGDEQFF. V is TRBV9 and J is TRBJ2-1; 11 nucleotides line up with TRBD2. With V trimmed by 4 bases and J by 8 bases, 11 bases remained unmatched. This CDR3 comprises 16 residues. Per the germline V gene, CDR1 is SGDLS and CDR2 is YYNGEE.

The CDR3 region is CASSLREGYEQYF. The CDR3 nucleotides are TGTGCCAGCAGCTTAAGGGAAGGCTACGAGCAGTACTTC. The rearrangement joins TRBV7-9 to TRBJ2-5; D ambiguous. The better agreement between TRBJ2-7 and the DNA end casts doubt on the J call. Germline values: CDR1 SEHNR, CDR2 FQNEAQ (reference sequence). There are 13 residues in the CDR3.

The gene calls are TRBV19 and TRBJ2-1; tentative D call: TRBD2 (7 bases). Trimming stripped 0 bases from V and 2 bases from J, with 8 bases between. From germline, CDR1 is LNHDA and CDR2 SQIVND (reference sequence). The CDR3 loop spans 15 amino acids. Here the CDR3 reads CASSIEGGAYNEQFF. The DNA for the CDR3 is TGTGCCAGTAGTATAGAAGGGGGGGCCTACAATGAGCAGTTCTTC.

This chain's CDR3 is CASSFRFEQFF. In nucleotides, the CDR3 is TGTGCCAGCAGCTTCCGCTTTGAGCAGTTCTTC. The chain carries TRBV7-8 and TRBJ2-1, with no clear D. The germline V and J ends were trimmed by 3 bases and 9 bases, with 6 bases remaining between them. Germline assignment: CDR1 SGHVS and CDR2 FQNEAQ. The CDR3 totals 11 residues.

The chain joins TRBV25-1 to TRBJ2-5; perhaps TRBD1 as D (6 bases). Trimming removed 5 bases from V and 4 bases from J, with 17 bases in between. The CDR3 has 15 residues. Per germline, CDR1 MGHDK and CDR2 SYGVNS. CDR3 protein: CASSYSTQGPETQYF. As DNA, the CDR3 is TGTGCCAGCAGTTACTCGACACAGGGTCCAGAGACCCAGTACTTC.

This rearrangement joins TRBV30 to TRBJ2-7, with unresolved D. V was trimmed by 7 bases and J by 0 bases, leaving 16 bases between them. This CDR3 contains 14 residues. CDR1 GTSNPN and CDR2 SVGIG come from the germline V gene (reference sequence). The DNA for the CDR3 is TGTGCCTTGAGATGGGCGTATAGCTCCTACGAGCAGTACTTC. The encoded protein is CALRWAYSSYEQYF.

This rearrangement joins TRBV5-4 to TRBJ2-2; no reliable D call. Per germline, CDR1 SGHNT and CDR2 YYREEE (reference sequence). Trimming cost V 3 bases and J 6 bases, with 9 bases left between them. This CDR3 has 13 amino acids. The CDR3 nucleotides read TGTGCCAGCAGCTCCTCGCCCCCCGGGGAGCTGTTTTTT. It encodes CASSSSPPGELFF. Using reference TRBV5-4 and TRBJ2-2 for the parts outside the CDR3, the full variable domain is ETGVTQSPTHLIKTRGQQVTLRCSSQSGHNTVSWYQQALGQGPQFIFQYYREEENGRGNFPPRFSGLQFPNYSSELNVNALELDDSALYLCASSSSPPGELFFGEGSRLTVL.

This CDR3 is CASSQELGQRWDTQYF. Here the CDR3 DNA reads TGTGCCAGCAGCCAAGAGTTAGGACAGCGTTGGGATACGCAGTATTTT. V gene TRBV14 combines with J gene TRBJ2-3, with D perhaps TRBD1 (6 bases). V was cut by 0 bases and J by 6 bases, with 16 bases left in between. Germline assignment: CDR1 SGHDN and CDR2 FVKESK. CDR3 length: 16 residues.

The CDR3 loop is CANSGANVLTF. The CDR3 DNA reads as TGTGCCAACTCTGGGGCCAACGTCCTGACTTTC. This chain links TRBV7-9 with TRBJ2-6; D gene ambiguous. V was clipped by 10 bases and J by 0 bases, with 1 base between them. The germline V gene encodes CDR1 SEHNR and CDR2 FQNEAQ (reference sequence). The CDR3 spans 11 residues.

The J gene is TRBJ2-7, the V gene TRBV28, with 8 bases lining up with TRBD1. The J segment lost 4 bases and the V segment lost 3 bases, leaving 5 bases of the junction unmatched. The CDR3 length is 14 residues. Germline V CDR1 and CDR2: MDHEN, SYDVKM. The CDR3 DNA is TGTGCCAGCAGTTTGGTGGGACAGGAATACGAGCAGTACTTC. Amino acid sequence: CASSLVGQEYEQYF.